A single sample gave rise to the 29 T cell receptor beta chains below, sequenced in a study of OX40 agonist ivuxolimab in advanced cancers. The protocol was immunoSEQ multiplex PCR, while the TCRdb copy is restricted to in-frame clones and leaves out a portion. The table includes 30,000 to 45,000 clones, about 87% detected once. Source: CD4+ or CD8+ T cells sorted from blood, taken in a trial of the OX40 agonist ivuxolimab. Every receptor here comes from an adult with an advanced solid tumor such as melanoma, head and neck, liver or kidney cancer.

The rearrangement joins TRBV9 to TRBJ2-5; no definite D call. Trimming removed 4 bases at V and 1 base at J, with 8 bases between. The CDR3 loop spans 13 amino acids. Germline assignment: CDR1 SGDLS and CDR2 YYNGEE. The CDR3 DNA reads as TGTGCCAGCAGCCTTCGGACCCAAGAGACCCAGTACTTC. This encodes CASSLRTQETQYF.

The genes are TRBV29-1 and TRBJ1-1, with 7 positions matching TRBD1. Unmatched junction bases numbered 5, after V lost 3 bases and J lost 1 base. Per germline, CDR1 SQVTM and CDR2 ANQGSEA. This CDR3 has 14 residues. The DNA of the CDR3 is TGCAGCGTTGACGAGGCAGGGGGGAACACTGAAGCTTTCTTT. Protein product: CSVDEAGGNTEAFF.

The rearrangement links TRBV11-2 to TRBJ2-1; perhaps TRBD2 as D (5 bases). Trimming removed 1 base at V and 12 bases at J, with 10 bases between. There are 12 residues in the CDR3. Germline V gene data show CDR1 as SGHAT and CDR2 as FQNNGV. As DNA, the CDR3 is TGTGCCAGCAGCTTAGCCCTAGCTTGGCAGTTCTTC. This encodes CASSLALAWQFF.

The V call is TRBV7-2, the J call TRBJ2-4; D remains unclear. CDR1 is SGHTA and CDR2 is FQGNSA in the germline V gene. The CDR3 runs to 16 residues. Trimming took off 4 bases at V and 0 bases at J, with 13 bases between the two ends. The CDR3 is CASSSVGVVAKNIQYF. CDR3 nucleotide sequence: TGTGCCAGCAGCTCTGTTGGGGTTGTAGCCAAAAACATTCAGTACTTC.

The chain carries TRBV7-9 and TRBJ2-5, with D perhaps matching TRBD2 (5 bases). The CDR3 spans 15 residues. CDR1 and CDR2 (germline): SEHNR, FQNEAQ (reference sequence). Trimming shortened V by 2 bases and J by 5 bases, and 15 bases separated the two germline ends. The CDR3: CASSLPGLTGETQYF. DNA for the CDR3: TGTGCCAGCAGCTTACCAGGCCTAACGGGGGAGACCCAGTACTTC.

This chain uses TRBV11-1 with TRBJ2-5; D gene uncertain. V was cut by 5 bases and J by 5 bases, with 6 bases left in between. Germline CDR1 reads SGHAT; CDR2 reads FQDESV (reference sequence). This CDR3 contains 11 residues. In DNA, the CDR3 is TGTGCCAGCAGCCCAGATGAGACCCAGTACTTC. It encodes CASSPDETQYF.

The rearrangement uses TRBV5-4 and TRBJ2-3; TRBD1 agrees at 8 bases. This CDR3 region has 15 residues. Germline V CDR1 and CDR2: SGHNT, YYREEE (reference sequence). Germline trimming cut 0 bases from V and 5 bases from J; bases unmatched to any gene: 5. The CDR3 nucleotides read TGTGCCAGCAGCTTGGCCGCAGGGGGCATAGATACGCAGTATTTT. It specifies CASSLAAGGIDTQYF.

This clone has just one count. The chain has TRBV7-2 and TRBJ1-6; D unresolved. With 5 bases removed from V and 8 bases from J, the gap between germline ends came to 10 bases. CDR3 length: 13 amino acids. In germline, CDR1 is SGHTA, CDR2 FQGNSA. The DNA of the CDR3 is TGTGCCAGCAGCCTATACACCGATTCACCCCTCCACTTT. Protein product: CASSLYTDSPLHF. The full variable domain, completed using reference TRBV7-2 and TRBJ1-6, is GAGVSQSPSNKVTEKGKDVELRCDPISGHTALYWYRQSLGQGLEFLIYFQGNSAPDKSGLPSDRFSAERTGGSVSTLTIQRTQQEDSAVYLCASSLYTDSPLHFGNGTRLTVT.

The V gene is TRBV5-1, the J gene TRBJ2-5; D is possibly TRBD1 (6 bases). The end of the DNA fits TRBJ2-7 better, so the J call may be wrong. The CDR3 sequence is 13 residues long. Germline lookup yields CDR1 SGHRS and CDR2 YFSETQ. The CDR3, as DNA: TGCGCCAGCAGCTTGCAACAGGGCTACGAGCAGTACTTC. Amino acid sequence: CASSLQQGYEQYF.

The CDR3, as DNA: TGTGCCAGCAGCCCCCGGGACAAAGGCACAGATACGCAGTATTTT. The encoded protein is CASSPRDKGTDTQYF. The chain has TRBV7-9 and TRBJ2-3; a weak D match, TRBD1 (6 bases). The CDR3 extends over 15 amino acids. CDR1 is SEHNR, CDR2 FQNEAQ, per germline (reference sequence). Trimming left V 5 bases short and J 1 base short, with 13 bases between.

The chain carries TRBV25-1 and TRBJ2-3, with TRBD1 identical over 7 bases. The junction had 5 bases not matched to a gene; V was cut back by 1 base and J by 4 bases. The germline CDR1 and CDR2 sequences are MGHDK and SYGVNS. The CDR3 is made up of 15 amino acids. DNA of the CDR3: TGTGCCAGCAGTGAATTGGGGGACAGATCAGATACGCAGTATTTT. Translated, it gives CASSELGDRSDTQYF. Filled out from reference TRBV25-1 and TRBJ2-3, the complete variable domain reads EADIYQTPRYLVIGTGKKITLECSQTMGHDKMYWYQQDPGMELHLIHYSYGVNSTEKGDLSSESTVSRIRTEHFPLTLESARPSHTSQYLCASSELGDRSDTQYFGPGTRLTVL.

In nucleotides, the CDR3 is TGTGCCAGCAGTACTAGCGGAACCACCGGGGAGCTGTTTTTT. As protein: CASSTSGTTGELFF. V is TRBV6-4 and J is TRBJ2-2; 8 nucleotides agree with TRBD2. Germline assignment: CDR1 MRHNA and CDR2 SNTAGT. The CDR3 length is 14 residues. The V gene end was trimmed by 5 bases and the J gene end by 4 bases; junction bases not matched to a gene: 3.

CDR3 nucleotide sequence: TGTGCCAGCAGTTTGGGACAGGGGGCGCTTGGCACTGAAGCTTTCTTT. Its translation is CASSLGQGALGTEAFF. This chain connects TRBV28 to TRBJ1-1; 12 bases fit TRBD1. V was pared by 3 bases and J by 4 bases, with 6 bases of the junction left unmatched. The CDR3 extends over 16 amino acids. Germline V gene sequence: CDR1 MDHEN, CDR2 SYDVKM.

This rearrangement joins TRBV6-6 to TRBJ1-4, with 9 bases that match TRBD1. V was pared by 7 bases and J by 4 bases, with 10 bases of the junction left unmatched. Germline assignment: CDR1 MNHNY and CDR2 SVGAGI (reference sequence). This CDR3 has 16 amino acids. The CDR3 DNA follows: TGTGCCAGCACCAAGACAGGGGGACTACTTAATGAAAAACTGTTTTTT. Residues: CASTKTGGLLNEKLFF.

The chain links TRBV7-8 to TRBJ2-7; D may be TRBD2 (6 bases). This CDR3 has 15 amino acids. Germline CDR1 reads SGHVS; CDR2 reads FQNEAQ. V lost 5 bases and J lost 0, with 14 bases in between. The CDR3 spells CASSALARSSYEQYF. CDR3 DNA: TGTGCCAGCAGCGCGCTAGCGAGGAGCTCCTACGAGCAGTACTTC.

The CDR3 DNA follows: TGCGCCAGCAGCGAAACGGAGCGGAGGCGTGAGACCCAGTACTTC. This codes for CASSETERRRETQYF. The J gene is TRBJ2-5, the V gene TRBV4-1; perhaps TRBD2 as D (5 bases). Germline V gene sequence: CDR1 MGHRA, CDR2 YSYEKL. The CDR3 covers 15 residues. V was trimmed by 5 bases and J by 5 bases, leaving 18 bases between them.

This sequence joins TRBV6-5 and TRBJ1-4, with D tentatively TRBD1 (6 bases). The V gene's germline CDR1 is MNHEY and CDR2 SVGAGI. V lost 5 bases to trimming and J lost 10 bases, with 17 bases between them. The CDR3 length is 14 residues. The CDR3 loop reads CASSLDGQIRKLFF. CDR3 nucleotides: TGTGCCAGCAGTCTTGATGGACAGATTAGAAAACTGTTTTTT.

The genes are TRBV5-1 and TRBJ2-7, with TRBD2 matching over 9 bases. The J segment lost 6 bases and the V segment lost 2 bases, leaving 9 bases of the junction unmatched. Looked up from germline, CDR1 is SGHRS and CDR2 is YFSETQ. This CDR3 is 15 amino acids long. This CDR3 is CASSFTGTSSSEQYF. In DNA, the CDR3 is TGCGCCAGCAGCTTTACCGGGACTAGCTCTTCCGAGCAGTACTTC.

This chain uses TRBV5-4 with TRBJ2-5, with D perhaps TRBD1 or TRBD2 (5 bases each). Germline CDR1 is SGHNT and CDR2 is YYREEE (reference sequence). Trimming took off 2 bases at V and 10 bases at J, with 21 bases between the two ends. This CDR3 has 15 amino acids. CDR3 amino acids: CASSFYGAKGSGQYF. CDR3 nucleotides: TGTGCCAGCAGCTTTTACGGGGCGAAAGGGAGTGGCCAGTACTTC. The full variable domain, with the rest looked up from reference TRBV5-4 and TRBJ2-5, is ETGVTQSPTHLIKTRGQQVTLRCSSQSGHNTVSWYQQALGQGPQFIFQYYREEENGRGNFPPRFSGLQFPNYSSELNVNALELDDSALYLCASSFYGAKGSGQYFGPGTRLLVL.

The chain carries TRBV27 and TRBJ2-7, with 11 bases fitting TRBD2. The germline V gene has CDR1 MNHEY and CDR2 SMNVEV (reference sequence). V lost 6 bases and J lost 2; bases outside the gene matches: 6. This CDR3 contains 15 residues. The DNA of the CDR3 is TGTGCCAGCAGATTAGGGACTAGCGGTGCCTACGAGCAGTACTTC. It encodes CASRLGTSGAYEQYF.

This chain connects TRBV4-2 to TRBJ2-5; possible D gene TRBD2, 7 bases. CDR1 is LGHNA and CDR2 is YNFKEQ in the germline V gene. V lost 0 bases, J lost 5 bases, and 13 bases lay in between. This CDR3 has 15 amino acids. The CDR3 DNA is TGTGCCAGCAGCCAAGAGGGGGGGCGCGGGGAGACCCAGTACTTC. Its protein product is CASSQEGGRGETQYF.

This chain uses TRBV9 with TRBJ1-2; a possible D gene is TRBD1 (6 bases). Trimming removed 0 bases at V and 2 bases at J, with 8 bases between. This CDR3 region has 14 residues. CDR1 SGDLS and CDR2 YYNGEE come from the germline V gene. CDR3 sequence: CASSVGGTNYGYTF. The CDR3 DNA follows: TGTGCCAGCAGCGTAGGGGGGACAAACTATGGCTACACCTTC.

This clone was counted a single time. The chain employs TRBV6-1 and TRBJ1-1; maybe TRBD1 (6 bases). CDR1 and CDR2 (germline): MNHNS, SASEGT. This CDR3 spans 11 amino acids. V gave up 4 bases and J gave up 8 bases, with 8 bases separating them. The CDR3 spells CASSGGQEAFF. CDR3 nucleotide sequence: TGTGCCAGCAGTGGAGGACAGGAAGCTTTCTTT.

This chain uses TRBV6-1 with TRBJ2-7; D unclear. The germline V gene encodes CDR1 MNHNS and CDR2 SASEGT. The CDR3 extends over 13 amino acids. V was clipped by 2 bases and J by 0 bases, with 5 bases between them. In DNA form, the CDR3 reads TGTGCCAGCAGTGAACAGAGCTCCTACGAGCAGTACTTC. Amino acids: CASSEQSSYEQYF.

This chain connects TRBV7-6 to TRBJ2-2; no reliable D call. Trimming took 1 base from V and 5 from J, leaving 8 bases between them. Per germline, CDR1 SGHVS and CDR2 FNYEAQ. CDR3 length equals 14 residues. The CDR3 loop is CASSLEGGTGELFF. As DNA, the CDR3 is TGTGCCAGCAGCTTAGAAGGCGGTACCGGGGAGCTGTTTTTT.

V and J are TRBV5-8 and TRBJ2-7; 8 bases are shared with TRBD1. The CDR3 loop spans 14 amino acids. Per germline, CDR1 SGHTS and CDR2 YDEGEE. V shed 7 bases and J 0 bases; nucleotides not matched to a gene: 6. The CDR3 DNA is TGTGCCAGCGGGAGGACAGGGAACTCCTACGAGCAGTACTTC. It is translated as CASGRTGNSYEQYF.

The genes are TRBV6-5 and TRBJ1-6; TRBD1 matches at 12 bases. Trimming at V came to 2 bases and at J to 13 bases, leaving 9 bases not matched to a gene. In germline, CDR1 is MNHEY, CDR2 SVGAGI. The CDR3 consists of 16 residues. The CDR3 DNA follows: TGTGCCAGCAGTTACCAACCGGGACAGGGGGCGCGTCCCCTCCACTTT. Its protein is CASSYQPGQGARPLHF.

The rearrangement uses TRBV4-1 and TRBJ2-7, with D possibly TRBD1 on 6 matching bases. The CDR3 is 14 amino acids. CDR1 and CDR2 from the germline V gene are MGHRA and YSYEKL. The V and J ends lost 0 bases and 2 bases respectively, with 8 bases between them. CDR3 coding DNA: TGCGCCAGCAGCCAAGATCGGGACACCTACGAGCAGTACTTC. Translating gives CASSQDRDTYEQYF.

The chain has TRBV6-5 and TRBJ2-1, with 9 bases lining up with TRBD2. The CDR3 extends over 14 amino acids. Germline CDR1 reads MNHEY; CDR2 reads SVGAGI. The trim removed 6 bases at V and 7 bases at J, leaving 7 bases unmatched. This CDR3 reads CASSHGRGGNEQFF. CDR3 nucleotide sequence: TGTGCCAGCAGCCACGGGCGGGGGGGGAATGAGCAGTTCTTC.